This TCR beta chain was sequenced during a study of T-cell reconstitution after alpha-beta-depleted transplantation in children. In the case of this clonotype: Its antigen is unknown.

CDR1 is ENHRY, CDR2 SYGVKD, per germline. This CDR3 spans 15 amino acids. The J segment lost 3 bases and the V segment lost 3 bases, leaving 7 bases of the junction unmatched. Points from the study as a whole: Several hundred expanded graft clones reportedly were the source of alpha-beta T cells about two months after transplant. Surviving recipient T cells and thymic progenitors accounted for the high day-60 TCRbeta diversity observed in some patients. The authors attributed T-cell counts and diversity one year after transplant mostly to newly produced T cells.

Unique molecular identifiers were incorporated when the TCRbeta library was constructed. TCRdb ran MiXCR on the PCR reads and lists one entry per CDR3 protein. The sample yields some 600,000 distinct CDR3 sequences, over 10% seen once. The TCR sequence derives from a male patient aged 5 to 17 who had a stem cell transplant for acute myeloid leukemia, so the T cells may come from the graft donor. The sample here was PBMCs, mostly from graft donor cells, taken 360 days after TCRalphabeta/CD19-depleted stem cell transplant. V gene TRBV10-3 combines with J gene TRBJ2-5; 7 bases map to TRBD2. CDR3 nucleotides: TGTGCCATCAGTGAATCTGCGGGAGCCGAAGAGACCCAGTACTTC. Protein product: CAISESAGAEETQYF.